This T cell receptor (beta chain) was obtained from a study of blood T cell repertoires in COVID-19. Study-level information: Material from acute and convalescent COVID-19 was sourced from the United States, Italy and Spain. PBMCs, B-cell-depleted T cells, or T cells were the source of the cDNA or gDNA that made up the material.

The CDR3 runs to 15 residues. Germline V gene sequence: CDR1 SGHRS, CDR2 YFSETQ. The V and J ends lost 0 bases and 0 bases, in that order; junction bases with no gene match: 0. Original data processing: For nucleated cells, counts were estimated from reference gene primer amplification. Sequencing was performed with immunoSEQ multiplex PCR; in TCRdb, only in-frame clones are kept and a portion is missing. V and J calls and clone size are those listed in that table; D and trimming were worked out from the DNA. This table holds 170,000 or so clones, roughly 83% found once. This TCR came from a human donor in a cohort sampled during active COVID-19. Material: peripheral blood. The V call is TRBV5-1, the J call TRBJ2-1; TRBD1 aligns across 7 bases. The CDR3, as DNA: TGCGCCAGCAGCTTGGGACAGGGCTCCTACAATGAGCAGTTCTTC. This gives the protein CASSLGQGSYNEQFF.